The TCR beta chain described here comes from a study of early T cells in non-severe SARS-CoV-2 infection. Researchers attached unique molecular identifiers to individual cDNA molecules. TCRdb reprocessed the 5' RACE reads via MiXCR and lists one record per CDR3 protein. The sample records tens of thousands of distinct CDR3 sequences, roughly an eighth being singletons. The germline V gene has CDR1 SQVTM and CDR2 ANQGSEA. The V gene lost 0 bases and the J gene lost 4 bases, with 12 bases spanning the gap. This CDR3 has 14 residues. The chain uses TRBV29-1 and TRBJ2-5; D could derive from TRBD1 or TRBD2 (5 bases each). The specimen sequenced was whole blood. This TCR derives from an adult who was a healthcare worker with PCR-confirmed SARS-CoV-2 infection or an uninfected control (not recorded which). The CDR3 bases are TGCAGCGTTGAAGATACGGGGCTGGGAGAGACCCAGTACTTC. Translated, it gives CSVEDTGLGETQYF. The whole variable domain, remainder taken from reference TRBV29-1 and TRBJ2-5, is SAVISQKPSRDICQRGTSLTIQCQVDSQVTMMFWYRQQPGQSLTLIATANQGSEATYESGFVIDKFPISRPNLTFSTLTVSNMSPEDSSIYLCSVEDTGLGETQYFGPGTRLLVL.